This T cell receptor beta chain was identified during a study of early T cells in non-severe SARS-CoV-2 infection. Findings and limits, study-wide: VDJdb-based annotation leaned toward anti-spike CD8 responses and missed private and CD4 specificities.

From germline, CDR1 is MNHEY and CDR2 SVGAGI. The CDR3 runs 15 residues. Trimming cost V 4 bases and J 6 bases; bases outside gene matches: 8. In its sample, this clonotype was seen a few times. What it binds is unknown. One entry per CDR3 protein results from TCRdb running MiXCR on the 5' RACE reads. The profile shows about 80,000 distinct CDR3 sequences, roughly 4.7% of them singletons. Here the sequenced sample was whole blood, taken at baseline. The chain is built from TRBV6-5 and TRBJ2-7; 11 bases line up with TRBD2. The TCR originated in an adult who was a healthcare worker with PCR-confirmed SARS-CoV-2 infection or an uninfected control (not recorded which). In nucleotides, the CDR3 is TGTGCCAGCAGTTTCATAGCGGGAGGGCCCGGCGAGCAGTACTTC. Encoded protein: CASSFIAGGPGEQYF.